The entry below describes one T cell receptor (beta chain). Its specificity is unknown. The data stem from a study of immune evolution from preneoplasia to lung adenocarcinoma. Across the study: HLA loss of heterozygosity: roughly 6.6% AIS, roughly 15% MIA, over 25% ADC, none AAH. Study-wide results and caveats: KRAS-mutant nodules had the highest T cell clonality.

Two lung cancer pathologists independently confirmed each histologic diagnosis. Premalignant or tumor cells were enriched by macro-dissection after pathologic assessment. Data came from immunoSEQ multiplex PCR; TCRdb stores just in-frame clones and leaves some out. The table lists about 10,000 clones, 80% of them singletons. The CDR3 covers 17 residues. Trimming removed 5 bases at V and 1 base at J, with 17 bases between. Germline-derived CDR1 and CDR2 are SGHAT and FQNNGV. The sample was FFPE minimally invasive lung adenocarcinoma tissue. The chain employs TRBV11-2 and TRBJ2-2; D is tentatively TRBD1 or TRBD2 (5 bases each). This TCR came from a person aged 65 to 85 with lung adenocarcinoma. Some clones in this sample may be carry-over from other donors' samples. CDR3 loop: CASSQAPGRMNTGELFF. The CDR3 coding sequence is TGTGCCAGCAGCCAAGCTCCGGGACGGATGAACACCGGGGAGCTGTTTTTT.